The 31 T cell receptor beta chains below come from one sample, sequenced in a study of blood T cells in healthy people across ages. A second PCR, run for roughly 7 to 11 cycles, used a sample-barcoded 5' primer plus a J-beta primer mix. Using its own MiXCR run on the 5' RACE reads, TCRdb lists one record per CDR3 protein. This table holds around 1.5 million distinct CDR3 sequences, roughly a third found once. Sequencing was done on a sample of blood. The receptors were sampled from a woman aged 30 to 39 in good health.

The chain has TRBV12-3 or TRBV12-4 and TRBJ2-5; 7 bases align to TRBD1. V lost 3 bases and J lost 5; bases outside the gene matches: 12. The CDR3 is made up of 16 amino acids. CDR3 DNA: TGTGCCAGCAGTTTCGGCATTAGGGGGCGCAGGGAGACCCAGTACTTC. Translated: CASSFGIRGRRETQYF.

V usage is TRBV27 and J usage is TRBJ2-5; no clear D gene. V was shortened by 0 bases and J by 5 bases, with 13 bases between the two germline ends. The CDR3 runs to 15 residues. Germline lookup yields CDR1 MNHEY and CDR2 SMNVEV (reference sequence). The CDR3 DNA reads as TGTGCCAGCAGTTTATCCCGCAAGGTTCCTGAGACCCAGTACTTC. Translating gives CASSLSRKVPETQYF.

About this clonotype: With only one base between it and a far larger clone, this is likely a read error. J is TRBJ2-7 and V is TRBV4-1, with D possibly called TRBD1 or TRBD2 (5 bases each). From germline, CDR1 is MGHRA and CDR2 YSYEKL. CDR3 length: 13 residues. CDR3 sequence: CAGSPGSSYEQYF. The CDR3 coding sequence is TGCGCCGGCAGCCCAGGGAGCTCCTACGAGCAGTACTTC.

The chain links TRBV27 to TRBJ2-7; possibly TRBD1 for D (6 bases). From germline, CDR1 is MNHEY and CDR2 SMNVEV (reference sequence). The CDR3 has 12 residues. V dropped 8 bases and J dropped 6 bases, with 14 bases sitting between them. CDR3 coding DNA: TGTGCCAGCGGCCCTCAGGGGTTCGAGCAGTACTTC. It encodes CASGPQGFEQYF.

V gene TRBV6-5 combines with J gene TRBJ2-2; TRBD1 matches at 8 bases. The germline gives CDR1 MNHEY, CDR2 SVGAGI. The CDR3 is 17 residues long. With V trimmed by 4 bases and J by 0 bases, 7 bases remained unmatched. CDR3: CASSSPRQGTNTGELFF. As DNA, the CDR3 is TGTGCCAGCAGTTCCCCAAGACAGGGGACGAACACCGGGGAGCTGTTTTTT.

The gene calls are TRBV2 and TRBJ2-3; TRBD2 is a possible D gene (6 bases). In germline, CDR1 is SNHLY, CDR2 FYNNEI. The CDR3 contains 15 residues. The V end was cut by 0 bases, the J end by 6 bases, with 13 bases between. The CDR3 nucleotides read TGTGCCAGCAGTGAAGCGCGGGGAAGGGCGGATACGCAGTATTTT. Translated: CASSEARGRADTQYF.

A few counts support this clonotype. The chain joins TRBV4-2 to TRBJ2-3, with a possible D match to TRBD2 (6 bases). CDR3 size: 15 residues. Deletions cut 0 bases from V and 2 bases from J, with 9 bases between. Germline-derived CDR1 and CDR2 are LGHNA and YNFKEQ. CDR3 sequence: CASSQDPLATDTQYF. The CDR3 DNA is TGTGCCAGCAGCCAAGATCCACTAGCCACAGATACGCAGTATTTT.

The chain couples TRBV5-6 to TRBJ2-2; no definite D call. Trimming stripped 1 base from V and 1 base from J, with 11 bases between. The CDR3 spans 16 residues. In germline, CDR1 is SGHDT, CDR2 YYEEEE. The CDR3 sequence: CASSLLTPMNTGELFF. The CDR3 DNA sequence: TGTGCCAGCAGCTTGTTGACCCCCATGAACACCGGGGAGCTGTTTTTT.

This clonotype was observed a single time. The chain has TRBV6-1 and TRBJ2-3; D not certain. The CDR3 is 14 residues long. V shed 2 bases and J shed 1 base, with 7 bases lying between them. Germline-derived CDR1 and CDR2 are MNHNS and SASEGT. CDR3 bases: TGTGCCAGCAGTGAATCATTTGGCACAGATACGCAGTATTTT. Encoded protein: CASSESFGTDTQYF.

As for this clonotype: This may stem from a read error, because a much larger clone lies one nucleotide away. The gene calls are TRBV20-1 and TRBJ2-5, with a tentative D call TRBD1 (5 bases). The CDR3 totals 11 residues. Trimming took off 1 base at V and 11 bases at J, with 11 bases between the two ends. CDR1 is DFQATT, CDR2 SNEGSKA, per germline (reference sequence). In nucleotides, the CDR3 is TGCAGTGCTAGAGGGGGCGCCGGGCAGTACTTC. Amino acid sequence: CSARGGAGQYF.

The rearrangement uses TRBV7-2 and TRBJ1-2, with 8 bases identical to TRBD1. Germline values: CDR1 SGHTA, CDR2 FQGNSA. This CDR3 is built from 16 residues. Trimming cost V 4 bases and J 7 bases; bases outside gene matches: 14. CDR3 nucleotide sequence: TGTGCCAGCAGCTCCCCGCCCCGCAGGGGGCAAGGTGGCTACACCTTC. This codes for CASSSPPRRGQGGYTF. Based on the CDR3 plus reference TRBV7-2 and TRBJ1-2, the full variable domain is GAGVSQSPSNKVTEKGKDVELRCDPISGHTALYWYRQSLGQGLEFLIYFQGNSAPDKSGLPSDRFSAERTGGSVSTLTIQRTQQEDSAVYLCASSSPPRRGQGGYTFGSGTRLTVV.

Remarks on this clonotype: The junction departs from the called germline gene at one end, perhaps through a read error. CDR3 residues: CAGSSDRSTF. CDR3 DNA: TGTGCCGGCAGCTCGGACAGGTCCACCTTC. This chain connects TRBV7-9 to TRBJ1-2; 7 nucleotides align to TRBD1. This CDR3 is 10 amino acids long. Germline loops: CDR1 SEHNR, CDR2 FQNEAQ (reference sequence).

In its sample, this clonotype was seen a few times. The chain combines TRBV10-3 with TRBJ2-5; TRBD1 aligns across 10 bases. This CDR3 spans 13 amino acids. The trim removed 10 bases at V and 4 bases at J, leaving 6 bases unmatched. Germline V lookup: CDR1 ENHRY, CDR2 SYGVKD. The CDR3 spells CATWTGGGETQYF. The CDR3 DNA is TGTGCCACTTGGACAGGGGGAGGAGAGACCCAGTACTTC.

The chain couples TRBV27 to TRBJ2-7, with 8 bases that match TRBD2. This CDR3 has 18 amino acids. The V segment lost 2 bases and the J segment 2 bases; nucleotides outside the gene matches: 14. Germline-derived CDR1 and CDR2 are MNHEY and SMNVEV (reference sequence). The CDR3: CASSLPYFRLASTYEQYF. In DNA form, the CDR3 reads TGTGCCAGCAGTTTACCCTACTTCCGACTAGCGTCAACCTACGAGCAGTACTTC.

The gene calls are TRBV4-2 and TRBJ1-2; D ambiguous. This CDR3 region has 15 residues. The germline V gene has CDR1 LGHNA and CDR2 YNFKEQ. Trimming took off 0 bases at V and 10 bases at J, with 18 bases between the two ends. CDR3 DNA sequence: TGTGCCAGCAGCCAAGATCTAAGCCATACCGGGTCCTACACCTTC. It is translated as CASSQDLSHTGSYTF.

This clonotype came up a few times. The genes are TRBV11-2 and TRBJ2-1; 10 bases map to TRBD2. V was pared by 1 base and J by 6 bases, with 6 bases of the junction left unmatched. This CDR3 is built from 16 residues. The germline V gene encodes CDR1 SGHAT and CDR2 FQNNGV. This CDR3 is CASSLGIAGGRNEQFF. In DNA form, the CDR3 reads TGTGCCAGCAGCTTAGGAATAGCGGGGGGCCGCAATGAGCAGTTCTTC.

The J gene is TRBJ1-5, the V gene TRBV5-6, with a possible D match to TRBD1 (6 bases). Trimming cost V 1 base and J 7 bases, with 9 bases left between them. This CDR3 spans 13 amino acids. Germline CDR1 reads SGHDT; CDR2 reads YYEEEE. The CDR3 region is CASSLTGKQPQHF. The CDR3 DNA reads TGTGCCAGCAGCTTGACAGGGAAACAGCCCCAGCATTTT.

This clonotype appeared a few times. CDR3: CASSQGGKVSTEAFF. Here the CDR3 DNA reads TGCGCCAGCAGCCAAGGGGGTAAGGTTTCCACTGAAGCTTTCTTT. This chain uses TRBV4-1 with TRBJ1-1; D unresolved. V shed 1 base and J shed 4 bases, with 13 bases lying between them. This CDR3 spans 15 amino acids. CDR1 is MGHRA, CDR2 YSYEKL, per germline.

This clonotype has more than one count but fewer than ten. The V gene is TRBV11-2, the J gene TRBJ1-5; tentatively, D is TRBD1 (6 bases). There are 14 residues in the CDR3. Trimming stripped 2 bases from V and 5 bases from J, with 10 bases between. Per the germline V gene, CDR1 is SGHAT and CDR2 is FQNNGV. The CDR3 region is CASSLSQGHQPQHF. The CDR3 DNA follows: TGTGCCAGCAGCTTAAGTCAGGGGCATCAGCCCCAGCATTTT.

This clonotype was picked up a small number of times. The rearrangement links TRBV7-2 to TRBJ2-1; D possibly matches TRBD1 or TRBD2 (5 bases each). This CDR3 is built from 13 residues. Germline-derived CDR1 and CDR2 are SGHTA and FQGNSA. Deletions cut 7 bases from V and 10 bases from J, with 17 bases between. CDR3 loop: CASTRGVGEEQFF. As DNA, the CDR3 is TGTGCCAGCACCCGAGGGGTAGGAGAGGAGCAGTTCTTC.

This clonotype was picked up a small number of times. This chain joins TRBV20-1 and TRBJ2-1; possible D gene TRBD1, 5 bases. V was clipped by 0 bases and J by 0 bases, with 12 bases between them. The CDR3 is made up of 16 amino acids. Germline V gene data show CDR1 as DFQATT and CDR2 as SNEGSKA (reference sequence). The CDR3 coding sequence is TGCAGTGCTAGAGATTTAGACAGAAGCTCCTACAATGAGCAGTTCTTC. The encoded protein is CSARDLDRSSYNEQFF.

V gene TRBV30 combines with J gene TRBJ2-2; a weak D match, TRBD2 (5 bases). Per the germline V gene, CDR1 is GTSNPN and CDR2 is SVGIG (reference sequence). Trimming pared 2 bases from V and 8 bases from J, leaving 15 bases between. CDR3 length: 14 residues. CDR3: CAWSPGLLRGELFF. DNA for the CDR3: TGTGCCTGGAGTCCCGGACTTTTAAGGGGGGAGCTGTTTTTT. Full variable domain (rest looked up from reference TRBV30 and TRBJ2-2): SQTIHQWPATLVQPVGSPLSLECTVEGTSNPNLYWYRQAAGRGLQLLFYSVGIGQISSEVPQNLSASRPQDRQFILSSKKLLLSDSGFYLCAWSPGLLRGELFFGEGSRLTVL.

The chain recombines TRBV27 with TRBJ1-2; D remains ambiguous. Per the germline V gene, CDR1 is MNHEY and CDR2 is SMNVEV (reference sequence). This CDR3 has 12 residues. The CDR3: CTIKSPAGGYTF. The CDR3 DNA follows: TGTACCATCAAGTCGCCTGCCGGAGGCTACACCTTC.

This sequence joins TRBV6-1 and TRBJ1-1; D uncertain. The CDR3 spans 15 residues. The germline gives CDR1 MNHNS, CDR2 SASEGT. Trimming left V 0 bases short and J 0 bases short, with 8 bases between. The DNA for the CDR3 is TGTGCCAGCAGTGAAGCAGAGGTACTGAACACTGAAGCTTTCTTT. Its protein product is CASSEAEVLNTEAFF.

This chain connects TRBV7-2 to TRBJ2-1; the D gene is possibly TRBD2 (6 bases). Germline lookup yields CDR1 SGHTA and CDR2 FQGNSA. V was cut by 0 bases and J by 4 bases, with 16 bases left in between. This CDR3 is built from 17 residues. The CDR3 reads CASSLALSGGLYNEQFF. The CDR3 nucleotides are TGTGCCAGCAGCTTAGCGCTTAGCGGCGGCCTGTACAATGAGCAGTTCTTC.

Many counts were recorded for this clonotype. The chain is built from TRBV29-1 and TRBJ2-3; unclear D gene. Germline V lookup: CDR1 SQVTM, CDR2 ANQGSEA. The length of the CDR3 is 13 residues. With 3 bases removed from V and 0 bases from J, the gap between germline ends came to 7 bases. The CDR3 protein is CSVDGASTDTQYF. The CDR3 DNA reads TGCAGCGTTGATGGAGCTAGCACAGATACGCAGTATTTT.

In this sample, this clonotype turned up many times. This chain connects TRBV10-3 to TRBJ2-3; the match to TRBD2 covers 7 bases. Germline lookup yields CDR1 ENHRY and CDR2 SYGVKD. The CDR3 loop spans 16 amino acids. V trimming: 0 bases; J trimming: 1 base; junction bases outside the gene matches: 4. CDR3 in DNA: TGTGCCATCAGTGAGTCTAAGAGCGGGGGCACAGATACGCAGTATTTT. Translated, it gives CAISESKSGGTDTQYF.

Comments on this clonotype: Its ends do not fully match the called genes, so a read error is possible. The V and J genes are TRBV3-1 and TRBJ1-2; D is possibly TRBD1 (5 bases). Germline values: CDR1 LGHDT, CDR2 YNNKEL (reference sequence). CDR3 length: 16 amino acids. In DNA, the CDR3 is TGTGCCAGCAGCCTGGGGGGTCCGGAGTCCAACTATGGCCACACCTTC. Translated: CASSLGGPESNYGHTF.

The chain employs TRBV5-1 and TRBJ2-1; 11 bases line up with TRBD2. CDR1 is SGHRS, CDR2 YFSETQ, per germline. This CDR3 contains 17 residues. Unmatched junction bases numbered 11, after V lost 1 base and J lost 8 bases. The DNA for the CDR3 is TGCGCCAGCAGCTTGATGTTTAGCGGGAGGGCCGGGGATGAGCAGTTCTTC. The encoded protein is CASSLMFSGRAGDEQFF.

Details on this clonotype: This clone may be a read error of a much larger clone one base away. The CDR3: CASRAPGQNNSPLHF. The CDR3 DNA reads TGTGCCAGCAGGGCCCCGGGACAGAACAATTCACCCCTCCACTTT. The chain links TRBV6-1 to TRBJ1-6, with TRBD1 identical over 7 bases. CDR1 is MNHNS, CDR2 SASEGT, per germline. The V gene end was trimmed by 6 bases and the J gene end by 7 bases; junction bases not matched to a gene: 9. The CDR3 covers 15 residues.

This clonotype was observed a handful of times. The germline gene is not matched at one end of the junction; a read error may be the cause. The chain uses TRBV5-1 and TRBJ2-3, with 8 bases fitting TRBD1. The CDR3 covers 15 residues. CDR1 SGHRS and CDR2 YFSETQ come from the germline V gene. CDR3 amino acids: CASSLGQASTDTQYF. The CDR3 region has the DNA TGTGCCAGCAGCTTGGGACAGGCGAGCACAGATACGCAGTATTTT.